Below, 24 T cell receptor beta chains from the same sample are listed, as sequenced in a study of blood T cell repertoires in COVID-19. TCRdb's table, derived via immunoSEQ multiplex PCR, lists solely in-frame clones and lacks some. The sample lists about 90,000 clones; 80% were seen once. The sample was peripheral blood. All receptors come from a woman aged 70-85 years with acute or convalescent COVID-19.

The CDR3 nucleotides are TGTGCCAGCAGCTCCGGGGACAGGGGGAATGGCTACACCTTC. Encoded protein: CASSSGDRGNGYTF. The chain recombines TRBV7-2 with TRBJ1-2; 11 bases are shared with TRBD1. This CDR3 comprises 14 residues. V was clipped by 4 bases and J by 6 bases; unmatched bases: 4. Germline V gene lookup returns CDR1 SGHTA and CDR2 FQGNSA.

J is TRBJ1-3 and V is TRBV29-1; TRBD1 aligns across 8 bases. V was clipped by 5 bases and J by 0 bases; unmatched bases: 3. The CDR3 consists of 14 residues. From germline, CDR1 is SQVTM and CDR2 ANQGSEA. DNA of the CDR3: TGCAGCGTTCGGACAGGGAGCTCTGGAAACACCATATATTTT. Its translation: CSVRTGSSGNTIYF.

J is TRBJ2-1 and V is TRBV3-1 (or the pseudogene TRBV3-2), with D possibly matching TRBD2 (5 bases). The CDR3 sequence is 16 residues long. Trimming took off 0 bases at V and 5 bases at J, with 14 bases between the two ends. In germline, CDR1 is LGHDT, CDR2 YNNKEL (reference sequence). The CDR3 bases are TGTGCCAGCAGCCAAGATATCGCGGGCAATGACAATGAGCAGTTCTTC. It yields the protein CASSQDIAGNDNEQFF.

This clone was detected only a few times. J is TRBJ2-1 and V is TRBV4-1; maybe TRBD2 (5 bases). Trimming removed 2 bases at V and 7 bases at J, with 9 bases between. This CDR3 spans 13 amino acids. CDR1 and CDR2 (germline): MGHRA, YSYEKL. CDR3 sequence reads: CASSQLLVNEQFF. CDR3 DNA sequence: TGCGCCAGCAGCCAATTACTAGTAAATGAGCAGTTCTTC.

The CDR3, as DNA: TGTGCCAGCTCACCACCGTGGGCAGGGAATGGCTACACCTTC. Translating gives CASSPPWAGNGYTF. The V and J genes are TRBV18 and TRBJ1-2; a possible D gene is TRBD1 (5 bases). The CDR3 runs 14 residues. The germline gives CDR1 KGHSH, CDR2 LQKENI. Trimming stripped 0 bases from V and 6 bases from J, with 11 bases between.

The table lists this clone with a count of one. The chain has TRBV29-1 and TRBJ2-5, with D hard to call. Trimming shortened V by 5 bases and J by 5 bases, and 9 bases separated the two germline ends. Germline values: CDR1 SQVTM, CDR2 ANQGSEA. The CDR3 extends over 11 amino acids. The CDR3 sequence is CSVHSGETQYF. As DNA, the CDR3 is TGCAGCGTTCACAGTGGGGAGACCCAGTACTTC.

The V call is TRBV10-3, the J call TRBJ2-7; TRBD2 matches at 11 bases. Germline CDR1 reads ENHRY; CDR2 reads SYGVKD. V dropped 4 bases and J dropped 4; count of bases not matched to a gene: 6. The CDR3 is 15 amino acids. CDR3 region: CAISAAGTSGYEQYF. In nucleotides, the CDR3 is TGTGCCATCAGTGCGGCCGGGACTAGCGGATACGAGCAGTACTTC.

This sequence joins TRBV6-1 and TRBJ1-2; weak D call: TRBD1 (5 bases). Germline assignment: CDR1 MNHNS and CDR2 SASEGT. V was shortened by 2 bases and J by 1 base, with 11 bases between the two germline ends. The CDR3 totals 15 residues. Here the CDR3 DNA reads TGTGCCAGCAGTGAAAGACAGTTAATTAACTATGGCTACACCTTC. Protein product: CASSERQLINYGYTF.

The rearrangement links TRBV2 to TRBJ2-2, with TRBD1 matching over 7 bases. The CDR3 loop spans 15 amino acids. Germline V gene lookup returns CDR1 SNHLY and CDR2 FYNNEI. J was trimmed by 10 bases and V by 2 bases; bases with no gene match: 10. CDR3 nucleotide sequence: TGTGCCAGCAGTGAAACGAGGCGAGGGGGCGCGGAGCTGTTTTTT. Translation gives CASSETRRGGAELFF.

This clone was detected only a few times. The chain carries TRBV3-1 (or the pseudogene TRBV3-2) and TRBJ2-7, with D perhaps matching TRBD1 (6 bases). This CDR3 region has 14 residues. V lost 1 base to trimming and J lost 2 bases, with 9 bases between them. Germline CDR1 and CDR2: LGHDT and YNNKEL (reference sequence). The CDR3 DNA follows: TGTGCCAGCAGCCAAGTATGGACAGCCTACGAGCAGTACTTC. This gives the protein CASSQVWTAYEQYF.

The chain employs TRBV3-1 (or the pseudogene TRBV3-2) and TRBJ2-5, with 9 nucleotides matching TRBD2. The trim removed 0 bases at V and 7 bases at J, leaving 6 bases unmatched. Germline-derived CDR1 and CDR2 are LGHDT and YNNKEL (reference sequence). The CDR3 contains 15 residues. The chain's CDR3 is CASSQDGASGATQYF. The CDR3 bases are TGTGCCAGCAGCCAAGATGGGGCTAGCGGGGCGACCCAGTACTTC.

This CDR3 is CASSLRTSGYTASYEQYF. The CDR3 DNA follows: TGTGCCAGCAGCTTGAGGACTAGCGGGTACACCGCATCCTACGAGCAGTACTTC. This chain connects TRBV5-6 to TRBJ2-7, with 11 bases fitting TRBD2. Looked up from germline, CDR1 is SGHDT and CDR2 is YYEEEE. The V and J ends lost 1 base and 1 base, in that order; junction bases with no gene match: 10. The CDR3 is 18 residues long.

This clone was picked up a small number of times. The chain has TRBV28 and TRBJ1-2; the match to TRBD1 covers 8 bases. The junction had 6 bases not matched to a gene; V was cut back by 5 bases and J by 4 bases. The CDR3 consists of 14 residues. In germline, CDR1 is MDHEN, CDR2 SYDVKM. The CDR3 here is CASSRQGIIYGYTF. DNA of the CDR3: TGTGCCAGCAGTCGACAGGGGATAATCTATGGCTACACCTTC.

The V and J genes are TRBV28 and TRBJ1-5; D unresolved. This CDR3 is built from 15 residues. The germline CDR1 and CDR2 sequences are MDHEN and SYDVKM. The V and J ends lost 3 bases and 7 bases respectively, with 16 bases between them. The CDR3 is CASSFREGPLQPQHF. The CDR3 bases are TGTGCCAGCAGTTTTCGGGAGGGCCCGCTACAGCCCCAGCATTTT. Full variable domain (remainder filled in from reference TRBV28 and TRBJ1-5): DVKVTQSSRYLVKRTGEKVFLECVQDMDHENMFWYRQDPGLGLRLIYFSYDVKMKEKGDIPEGYSVSREKKERFSLILESASTNQTSMYLCASSFREGPLQPQHFGDGTRLSIL.

This sequence joins TRBV20-1 and TRBJ2-5; D is unclear. Looked up from germline, CDR1 is DFQATT and CDR2 is SNEGSKA (reference sequence). V shed 3 bases and J shed 5 bases, with 13 bases lying between them. CDR3 length: 13 residues. The CDR3 is CSASPGGWETQYF. The CDR3 bases are TGCAGTGCTAGTCCCGGCGGTTGGGAGACCCAGTACTTC.

The chain is built from TRBV5-1 and TRBJ1-4, with 7 bases that match TRBD1. Looked up from germline, CDR1 is SGHRS and CDR2 is YFSETQ. The CDR3 covers 14 residues. V dropped 2 bases and J dropped 3; count of bases not matched to a gene: 1. CDR3 bases: TGCGCCAGCAGCTTACAGGGGCCTAATGAAAAACTGTTTTTT. It yields the protein CASSLQGPNEKLFF.

The chain links TRBV28 to TRBJ1-2; no definite D call. CDR3 size: 13 residues. CDR1 and CDR2 from the germline V gene are MDHEN and SYDVKM. V was pared by 3 bases and J by 7 bases, with 12 bases between. In DNA, the CDR3 is TGTGCCAGCAGTTTGGTCCACGGAGGTGGCTACACCTTC. This translates into CASSLVHGGGYTF.

The chain carries TRBV6-5 and TRBJ1-2; TRBD1 aligns across 10 bases. This CDR3 has 15 residues. Germline CDR1 and CDR2: MNHEY and SVGAGI. Trimming took 6 bases from V and 4 from J; bases not matched to a gene: 8. CDR3 nucleotides: TGTGCCAGCAGCCGAAGGTGGGACAGGGGCTATGGCTACACCTTC. Amino acid sequence: CASSRRWDRGYGYTF.

This clone has a single count. The genes are TRBV29-1 and TRBJ2-6; possible D gene TRBD2, 6 bases. Trimming took 7 bases from V and 5 from J, leaving 15 bases between them. Looked up from germline, CDR1 is SQVTM and CDR2 is ANQGSEA. The CDR3 has 14 residues. The CDR3 sequence is CSATGGIWANVLTF. In DNA form, the CDR3 reads TGCAGCGCCACCGGAGGGATCTGGGCCAACGTCCTGACTTTC.

J is TRBJ2-5 and V is TRBV2, with 9 bases that match TRBD2. After removal of 6 bases from V and 1 base from J, the junction contained 6 bases not matched to a gene. The CDR3 is made up of 15 amino acids. Germline V CDR1 and CDR2: SNHLY, FYNNEI. In nucleotides, the CDR3 is TGTGCCAGCAGGACTAGCGGAACCTTCCAAGAGACCCAGTACTTC. This sequence encodes CASRTSGTFQETQYF.

The chain couples TRBV2 to TRBJ2-7, with 7 bases that match TRBD1. In germline, CDR1 is SNHLY, CDR2 FYNNEI. The CDR3 is 15 amino acids. The ends lost 2 bases at V and 5 bases at J; junction bases unmatched: 9. CDR3 region: CASSERATGNDEQYF. Here the CDR3 DNA reads TGTGCCAGCAGTGAACGGGCGACAGGGAACGACGAGCAGTACTTC. The variable domain in full, completed from reference TRBV2 and TRBJ2-7, reads EPEVTQTPSHQVTQMGQEVILRCVPISNHLYFYWYRQILGQKVEFLVSFYNNEISEKSEIFDDQFSVERPDGSNFTLKIRSTKLEDSAMYFCASSERATGNDEQYFGPGTRLTVT.

The chain employs TRBV28 and TRBJ1-5, with no clear D. V shed 4 bases and J shed 0 bases, with 7 bases lying between them. Germline CDR1 MDHEN, CDR2 SYDVKM. The CDR3 spans 14 residues. The CDR3 region has the DNA TGTGCCAGCAGTTACATGAATAGCAATCAGCCCCAGCATTTT. Its translation is CASSYMNSNQPQHF. The entire variable domain, with the rest obtained from reference TRBV28 and TRBJ1-5, is as follows: DVKVTQSSRYLVKRTGEKVFLECVQDMDHENMFWYRQDPGLGLRLIYFSYDVKMKEKGDIPEGYSVSREKKERFSLILESASTNQTSMYLCASSYMNSNQPQHFGDGTRLSIL.

This clone was counted between two and nine times. The chain uses TRBV2 and TRBJ1-2, with D possibly being TRBD1 (5 bases). Germline-derived CDR1 and CDR2 are SNHLY and FYNNEI. The germline V and J ends were trimmed by 8 bases and 5 bases, with 15 bases remaining between them. The CDR3 has 13 amino acids. The CDR3 region has the DNA TGTGCCAGCTCGGGGGGGTCAGGGTATGGCTACACCTTC. Translation: CASSGGSGYGYTF.

CDR3 in amino acids: CSSGGHGELFF. The CDR3 DNA is TGCAGCTCGGGGGGGCACGGGGAGCTGTTTTTT. The chain joins TRBV29-1 to TRBJ2-2; 8 bases are a match to TRBD2. This CDR3 has 11 residues. V dropped 8 bases and J dropped 7; count of bases not matched to a gene: 3. The germline V gene has CDR1 SQVTM and CDR2 ANQGSEA.